This T cell receptor beta chain was found in a study of blood T cell repertoires in COVID-19. V lost 4 bases and J lost 5; bases outside the gene matches: 10. Per germline, CDR1 SGHDN and CDR2 FVKESK. This CDR3 has 15 residues. Clones were sequenced by immunoSEQ multiplex PCR, and TCRdb holds only the in-frame ones, with some missing. The data hold under 35,000 clones, with around nine tenths observed a single time. The receptor comes from a human donor in a cohort sampled during active COVID-19. The chain couples TRBV14 to TRBJ2-5; 7 bases are shared with TRBD1. The sequencing sample was made of peripheral blood. The CDR3 DNA reads TGTGCCAGCAGCCTCAGAGGTACAGGGGAGGAGACCCAGTACTTC. It codes for CASSLRGTGEETQYF. Together with reference TRBV14 and TRBJ2-5, the CDR3 gives the full variable domain: EAGVTQFPSHSVIEKGQTVTLRCDPISGHDNLYWYRRVMGKEIKFLLHFVKESKQDESGMPNNRFLAERTGGTYSTLKVQPAELEDSGVYFCASSLRGTGEETQYFGPGTRLLVL.